This T cell receptor beta chain was identified in a study of T cell repertoires in ileal Crohn's disease. Study in general: Operated complications were stricturing disease (approximately 61%) and penetrating disease (about 40%). Regarding the study as a whole: Mucosal expansions were suggested to be mainly CD8 T cells. Clonal expansions were more frequent in active smokers than non-smokers at surgery.

Trimming stripped 6 bases from V and 2 bases from J, with 13 bases between. Germline V gene lookup returns CDR1 MNHEY and CDR2 SMNVEV (reference sequence). The CDR3 has 15 residues. The repertoire was sequenced with immunoSEQ multiplex PCR; TCRdb's copy has only in-frame clones and lacks some. The data contain 15,000 to 20,000 clones, 72% of them singletons. Worth noting for this clone: Its antigen is unidentified.

The chain carries TRBV27 and TRBJ2-2, with D perhaps TRBD2 (6 bases). The receptor was isolated from an adult with Crohn's disease. The sample was ileal tissue. The CDR3 DNA is TGTGCCAGCAGATTCCTAGCGACTAACACCGGGGAGCTGTTTTTT. Its protein product is CASRFLATNTGELFF.